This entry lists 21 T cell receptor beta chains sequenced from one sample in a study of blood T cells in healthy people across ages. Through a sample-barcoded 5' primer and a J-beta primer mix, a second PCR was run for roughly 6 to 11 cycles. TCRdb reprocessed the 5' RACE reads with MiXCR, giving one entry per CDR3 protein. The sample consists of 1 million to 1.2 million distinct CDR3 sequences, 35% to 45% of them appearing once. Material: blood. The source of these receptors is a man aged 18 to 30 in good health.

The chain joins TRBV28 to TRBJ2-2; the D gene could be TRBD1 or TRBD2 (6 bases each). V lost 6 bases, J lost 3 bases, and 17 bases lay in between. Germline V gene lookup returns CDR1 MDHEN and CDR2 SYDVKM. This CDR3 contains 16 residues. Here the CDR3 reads CASSHRLGGYTGELFF. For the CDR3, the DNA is TGTGCCAGCAGCCACCGGTTGGGGGGCTACACCGGGGAGCTGTTTTTT.

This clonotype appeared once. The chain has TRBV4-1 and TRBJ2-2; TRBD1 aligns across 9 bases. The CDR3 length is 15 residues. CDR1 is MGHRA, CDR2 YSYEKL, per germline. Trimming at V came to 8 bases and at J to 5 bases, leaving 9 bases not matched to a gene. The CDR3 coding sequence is TGCGCCAGCGCCACCCGGGACAGGGAAACCGGGGAGCTGTTTTTT. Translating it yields CASATRDRETGELFF.

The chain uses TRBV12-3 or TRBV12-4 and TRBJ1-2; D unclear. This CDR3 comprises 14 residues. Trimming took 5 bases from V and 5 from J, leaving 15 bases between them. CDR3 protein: CASSVPGRLYGYTF. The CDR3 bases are TGTGCCAGCAGTGTGCCTGGACGGCTTTATGGCTACACCTTC.

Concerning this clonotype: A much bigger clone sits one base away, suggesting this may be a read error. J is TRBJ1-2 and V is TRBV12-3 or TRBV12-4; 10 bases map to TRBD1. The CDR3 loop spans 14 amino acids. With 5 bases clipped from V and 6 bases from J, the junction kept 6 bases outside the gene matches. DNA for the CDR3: TGTGCCAGCAGTGTAGTTGGGACAGGGGATGGCTACACCTTC. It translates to CASSVVGTGDGYTF.

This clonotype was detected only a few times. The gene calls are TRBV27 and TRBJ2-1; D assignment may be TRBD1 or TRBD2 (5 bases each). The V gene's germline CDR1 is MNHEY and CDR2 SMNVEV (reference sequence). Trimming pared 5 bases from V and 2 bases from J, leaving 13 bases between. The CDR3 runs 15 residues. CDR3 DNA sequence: TGTGCCAGCAGTCCCCCAGGGACCCCCTACAATGAGCAGTTCTTC. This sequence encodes CASSPPGTPYNEQFF.

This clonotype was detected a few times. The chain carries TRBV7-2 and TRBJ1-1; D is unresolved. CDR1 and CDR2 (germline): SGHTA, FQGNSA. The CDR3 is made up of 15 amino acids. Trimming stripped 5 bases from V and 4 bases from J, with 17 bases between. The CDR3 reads CASSPGRVAATEAFF. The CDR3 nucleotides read TGTGCCAGCAGCCCAGGCCGCGTGGCAGCCACTGAAGCTTTCTTT.

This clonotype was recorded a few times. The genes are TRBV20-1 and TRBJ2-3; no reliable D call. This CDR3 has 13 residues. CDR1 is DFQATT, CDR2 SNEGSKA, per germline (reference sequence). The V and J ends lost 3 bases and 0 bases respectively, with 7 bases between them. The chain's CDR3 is CSASSDSTDTQYF. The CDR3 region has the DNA TGCAGTGCTAGCTCCGATAGCACAGATACGCAGTATTTT.

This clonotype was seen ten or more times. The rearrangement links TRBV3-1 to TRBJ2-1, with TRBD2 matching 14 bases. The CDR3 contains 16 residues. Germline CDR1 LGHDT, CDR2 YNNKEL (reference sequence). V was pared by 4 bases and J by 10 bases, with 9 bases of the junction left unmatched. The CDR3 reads CASSPMTSGGAREQFF. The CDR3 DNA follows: TGTGCCAGCAGCCCTATGACTAGCGGGGGGGCAAGGGAGCAGTTCTTC.

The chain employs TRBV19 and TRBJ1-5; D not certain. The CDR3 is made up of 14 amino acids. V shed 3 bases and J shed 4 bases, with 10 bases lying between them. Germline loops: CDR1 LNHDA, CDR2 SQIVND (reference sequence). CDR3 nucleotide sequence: TGTGCCAGTAGTATTAAGGCGGGGAATCAGCCCCAGCATTTT. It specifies CASSIKAGNQPQHF.

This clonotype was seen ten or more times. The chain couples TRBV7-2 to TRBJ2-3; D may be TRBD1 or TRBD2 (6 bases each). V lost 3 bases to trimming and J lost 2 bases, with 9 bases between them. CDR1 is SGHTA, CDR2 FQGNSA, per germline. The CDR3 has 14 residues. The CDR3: CASSLEGDTDTQYF. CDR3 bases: TGTGCCAGCAGCTTGGAGGGGGACACAGATACGCAGTATTTT.

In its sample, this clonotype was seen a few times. The CDR3 here is CSARDRVPNEQFF. CDR3 nucleotides: TGCAGTGCTAGGGACAGGGTTCCCAATGAGCAGTTCTTC. This chain links TRBV20-1 with TRBJ2-1, with 8 bases aligning to TRBD1. Unmatched junction bases numbered 4, after V lost 3 bases and J lost 6 bases. CDR3 length: 13 amino acids. CDR1 and CDR2 (germline): DFQATT, SNEGSKA (reference sequence).

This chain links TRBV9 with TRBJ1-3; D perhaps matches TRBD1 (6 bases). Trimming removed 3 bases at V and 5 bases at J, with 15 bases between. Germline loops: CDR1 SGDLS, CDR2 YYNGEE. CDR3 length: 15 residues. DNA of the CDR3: TGTGCCAGCAGCGCCCGGGACACGGGGAGAAACACCATATATTTT. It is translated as CASSARDTGRNTIYF.

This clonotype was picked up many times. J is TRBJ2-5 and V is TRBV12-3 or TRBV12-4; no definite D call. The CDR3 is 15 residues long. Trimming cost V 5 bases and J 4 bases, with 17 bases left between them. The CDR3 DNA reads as TGTGCCAGCAGTCTCCTTGACCCGGGTACAGAGACCCAGTACTTC. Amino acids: CASSLLDPGTETQYF.

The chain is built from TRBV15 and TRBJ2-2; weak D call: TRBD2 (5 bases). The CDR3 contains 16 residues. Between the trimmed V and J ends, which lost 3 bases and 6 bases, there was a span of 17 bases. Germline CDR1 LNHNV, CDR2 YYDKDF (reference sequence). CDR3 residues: CATSRTPDFLAGELFF. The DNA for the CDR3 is TGTGCCACCAGCAGGACCCCGGACTTTCTTGCCGGGGAGCTGTTTTTT.

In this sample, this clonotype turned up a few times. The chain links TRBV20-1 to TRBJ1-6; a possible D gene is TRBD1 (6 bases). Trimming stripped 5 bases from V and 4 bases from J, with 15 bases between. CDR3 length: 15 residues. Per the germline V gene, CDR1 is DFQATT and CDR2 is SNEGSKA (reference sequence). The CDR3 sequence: CSAGSSGQYNSPLHF. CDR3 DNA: TGCAGTGCTGGATCCTCCGGACAGTATAATTCACCCCTCCACTTT.

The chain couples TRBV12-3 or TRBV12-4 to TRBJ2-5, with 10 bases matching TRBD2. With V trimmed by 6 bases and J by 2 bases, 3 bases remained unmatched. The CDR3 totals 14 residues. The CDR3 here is CASSRSGGQETQYF. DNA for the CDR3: TGTGCCAGCAGCCGTAGCGGGGGGCAAGAGACCCAGTACTTC.

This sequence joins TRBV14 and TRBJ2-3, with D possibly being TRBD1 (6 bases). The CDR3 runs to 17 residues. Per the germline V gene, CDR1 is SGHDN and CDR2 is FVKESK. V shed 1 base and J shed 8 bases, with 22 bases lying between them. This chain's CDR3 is CASSQAVGAGAVGTQYF. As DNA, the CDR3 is TGTGCCAGCAGCCAAGCGGTGGGTGCAGGGGCGGTCGGTACGCAGTATTTT. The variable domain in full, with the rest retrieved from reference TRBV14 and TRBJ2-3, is EAGVTQFPSHSVIEKGQTVTLRCDPISGHDNLYWYRRVMGKEIKFLLHFVKESKQDESGMPNNRFLAERTGGTYSTLKVQPAELEDSGVYFCASSQAVGAGAVGTQYFGPGTRLTVL.

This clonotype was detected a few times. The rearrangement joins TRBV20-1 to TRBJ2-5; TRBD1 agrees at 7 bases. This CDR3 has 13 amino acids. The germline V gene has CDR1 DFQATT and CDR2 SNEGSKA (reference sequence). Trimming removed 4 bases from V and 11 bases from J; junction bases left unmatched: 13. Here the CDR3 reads CSANKGQFEEQYF. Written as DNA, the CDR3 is TGCAGTGCTAATAAGGGACAGTTCGAAGAGCAGTACTTC.

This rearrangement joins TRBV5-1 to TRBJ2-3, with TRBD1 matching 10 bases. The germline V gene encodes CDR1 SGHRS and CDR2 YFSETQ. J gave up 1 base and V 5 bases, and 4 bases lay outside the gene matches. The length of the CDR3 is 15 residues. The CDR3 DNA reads TGCGCCAGCAGGGACGGGACAGGGGGCACAGATACGCAGTATTTT. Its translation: CASRDGTGGTDTQYF.

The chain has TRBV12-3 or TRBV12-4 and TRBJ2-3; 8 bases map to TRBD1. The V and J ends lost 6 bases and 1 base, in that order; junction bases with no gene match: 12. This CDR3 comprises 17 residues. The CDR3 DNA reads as TGTGCCAGCAGCCCCTATGGGACAGGAGCGGGCACAGATACGCAGTATTTT. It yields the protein CASSPYGTGAGTDTQYF.

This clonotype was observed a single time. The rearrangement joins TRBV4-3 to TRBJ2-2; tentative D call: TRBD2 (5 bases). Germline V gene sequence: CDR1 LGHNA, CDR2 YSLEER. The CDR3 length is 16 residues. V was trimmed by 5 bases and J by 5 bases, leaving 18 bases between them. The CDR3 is CASSYTPGNPTGELFF. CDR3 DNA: TGCGCCAGCAGCTACACGCCGGGAAACCCTACCGGGGAGCTGTTTTTT.